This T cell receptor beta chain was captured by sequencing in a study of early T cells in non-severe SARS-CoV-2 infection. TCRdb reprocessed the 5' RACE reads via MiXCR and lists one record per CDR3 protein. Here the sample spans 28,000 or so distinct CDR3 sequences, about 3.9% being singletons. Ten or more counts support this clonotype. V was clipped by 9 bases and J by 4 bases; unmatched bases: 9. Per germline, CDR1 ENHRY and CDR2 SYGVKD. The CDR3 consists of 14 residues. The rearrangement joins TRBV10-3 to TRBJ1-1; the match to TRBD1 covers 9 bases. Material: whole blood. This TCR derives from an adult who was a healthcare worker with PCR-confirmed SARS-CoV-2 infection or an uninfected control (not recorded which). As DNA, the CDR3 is TGTGCCATAAAAGCCGGGACAGGGCTCACTGAAGCTTTCTTT. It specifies CAIKAGTGLTEAFF.